This is a list of T cell receptor beta chains from one sample in a study of beta chain features in type 1 diabetes. The table came from immunoSEQ multiplex PCR; TCRdb's copy has only in-frame clones and leaves some out. The sample has roughly 380,000 clones, about 18% seen once. Input material: naive CD4+ T cells from blood. The receptors were gathered from a woman aged 18-29 years in good health. Both conserved end residues are part of each CDR3. D genes are given only for firm matches. Some rows mark clone size as missing; the rest say once, few, many or name a class of expanded clone.

>TRBV6-6|TRBJ1-2|few|-
CASSYEGRYGYTF
TGTGCCAGCAGTTACGAGGGCCGCTATGGCTACACCTTC
>TRBV7-2|TRBJ1-1|-|-
CASSLGDPGLNTEAFF
TGTGCCAGCAGCTTAGGAGATCCAGGCTTGAACACTGAAGCTTTCTTT
>TRBV7-6|TRBJ2-7|few|TRBD1
CASSLVTGDYEQYF
TGTGCCAGCAGCTTAGTGACAGGGGACTACGAGCAGTACTTC
>TRBV29-1|TRBJ2-5|-|-
CSGSYRVETQYF
TGCAGCGGGTCATACAGGGTTGAGACCCAGTACTTC
>TRBV29-1|TRBJ2-7|few|-
CSAYRTGDSSYEQYF
TGCAGCGCATACCGGACGGGCGACAGCTCCTACGAGCAGTACTTC
>TRBV2|TRBJ2-1|-|TRBD1
CASSMGQGFFNEQFF
TGTGCCAGCAGTATGGGACAGGGGTTTTTCAATGAGCAGTTCTTC
>TRBV29-1|TRBJ2-7|few|TRBD2
CSVEAGTSASYEQYF
TGCAGCGTTGAAGCCGGGACTAGCGCTTCCTACGAGCAGTACTTC
>TRBV7-9|TRBJ2-7|few|-
CASGPTRPYEQYF
TGTGCCAGCGGCCCGACTAGACCCTACGAGCAGTACTTC
>TRBV4-3|TRBJ1-4|-|TRBD1
CASSQTHRGLPNEKLFF
TGCGCCAGCAGCCAAACCCACAGGGGTCTCCCCAATGAAAAACTGTTTTTT
>TRBV30|TRBJ1-1|few|-
CAWSKGQNTEAFF
TGTGCCTGGAGTAAGGGACAGAACACTGAAGCTTTCTTT
>TRBV9|TRBJ2-1|-|-
CASSRRLPRDEQFF
TGTGCCAGCAGCCGGAGGCTCCCAAGGGATGAGCAGTTCTTC